The clone carrying this T cell receptor (beta chain) has only a few counts. Its specificity is not known. A clone one base away is much larger, so this may be a read error. The record originates from a study of HIV-infected children after antiretroviral therapy interruption. As for the study in general: Continuous-treatment samples came from weeks 0, 48 and 150.

As for treatment: PENTA 11 planned treatment interruption arm or continuous ART arm. A 3' RACE protocol on RNA, with unique molecular identifiers, produced the TCR library. TCRdb passed the 3' RACE reads through MiXCR, listing each CDR3 protein once. The sample includes approximately 89,000 distinct CDR3 sequences, approximately 6.9% of them seen just once. The CDR3 is made up of 11 amino acids. Broader study findings: Naive CD4+ sequences overlapped less between time points once interruption began.

This rearrangement joins TRBV12-3 or TRBV12-4 to TRBJ1-2; possible D gene TRBD1, 5 bases. This receptor was identified in a pool of human donors with HIV. This specimen consisted of CD45RA+ CD4+ T cells from PBMCs, pooled from several time points, obtained from a donor given antiretroviral therapy, either interrupted or continuous. Sample subset: naive CD4+ CD45RA+ CD45RO- T cells. CDR3 in amino acids: CVSRQGMGYTF. The CDR3 DNA is TGTGTCAGCAGGCAGGGAATGGGCTACACCTTC.